This paragraph covers one T cell receptor beta chain sequence. The CDR3 covers 16 residues. The ends lost 4 bases at V and 6 bases at J; junction bases unmatched: 5. The germline CDR1 and CDR2 sequences are SGHRS and YFSETQ. Original analysis: Scientists estimated how many nucleated cells there were by amplifying reference gene primers. Assay used: immunoSEQ multiplex PCR; TCRdb lists only in-frame clones, some missing. V, J and clone size are taken as reported in that table, and D and trimming were inferred from the DNA itself. The top ten hold under 5% of the sample, which has a few hundred thousand clones, 80% to 90% seen once. The data were obtained in a study of blood T cell repertoires in COVID-19. Across the study: Some COVID-19 samples were acute and others convalescent; all came from the United States, Italy and Spain. Sources were T cells, B-cell-depleted T cells, or PBMCs; the material itself was cDNA or gDNA.

The material sequenced was peripheral blood. V and J are TRBV5-1 and TRBJ2-3, with 16 bases lining up with TRBD2. The clonotype originates from a man aged 55 to 69 with acute or convalescent COVID-19. CDR3 in DNA: TGCGCCAGCAGCCTTGGGACTAGCGGGGGGGCGGATACGCAGTATTTT. Translation: CASSLGTSGGADTQYF.